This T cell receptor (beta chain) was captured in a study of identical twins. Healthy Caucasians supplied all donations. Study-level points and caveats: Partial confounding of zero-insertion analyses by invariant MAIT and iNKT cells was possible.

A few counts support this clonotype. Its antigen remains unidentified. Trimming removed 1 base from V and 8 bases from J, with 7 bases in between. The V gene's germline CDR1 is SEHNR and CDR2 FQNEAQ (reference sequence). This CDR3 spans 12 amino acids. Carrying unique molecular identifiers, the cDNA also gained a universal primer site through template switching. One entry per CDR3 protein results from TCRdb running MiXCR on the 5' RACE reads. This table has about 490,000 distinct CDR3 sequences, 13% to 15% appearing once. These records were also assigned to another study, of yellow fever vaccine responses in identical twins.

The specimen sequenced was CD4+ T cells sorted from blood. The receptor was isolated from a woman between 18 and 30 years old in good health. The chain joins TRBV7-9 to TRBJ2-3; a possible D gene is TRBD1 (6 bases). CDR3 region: CASSLEGVTQYF. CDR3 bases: TGTGCCAGCAGCTTAGAGGGGGTTACGCAGTATTTT.